Listed below are T cell receptor beta chains from one sample, sequenced in a study of shared clonotypes between healthy human individuals. Using immunoSEQ multiplex PCR, the repertoire was profiled, and TCRdb retains in-frame clones only, with some absent. The table includes about 2 million clones, about 95% detected once. The sample consisted of naive CD8+ T cells sorted from blood. These receptors were taken from a man aged 18 to 35 in good health. CDR3s include the opening cysteine and the closing phenylalanine or tryptophan. A D gene is named only where the DNA matches it firmly. The size of a clone is reported for some rows only, either as once, few or many, or as a class for expanded clones.

TRBV7-9,TRBD2,15,TRBJ2-1,-,TGTGCCAGCAGCCCCCGCGGGGGCTCCTACAATGAGCAGTTCTTC,CASSPRGGSYNEQFF
TRBV10-2,-,14,TRBJ2-7,-,TGCGCCAGCAGTGAGGTGGGGGCGGCTCTCGAGCAGTACTTC,CASSEVGAALEQYF
TRBV6-1,TRBD1,17,TRBJ2-3,-,TGTGCCAGCAGTGAATTGAGTCAGGGGGCGAGAGTGGATACGCAGTATTTT,CASSELSQGARVDTQYF
TRBV18,-,15,TRBJ1-2,-,TGTGCCAGCTCACCACCGCAGGGACGAAACTATGGCTACACCTTC,CASSPPQGRNYGYTF
TRBV13,-,13,TRBJ2-7,once,TGTGCCAGCAGCTTAGAGGACGCCTACGAGCAGTACTTC,CASSLEDAYEQYF
TRBV6-5,-,15,TRBJ1-4,-,TGTGCCAGCAGTTCCACCGCAGGGGCTAATGAAAAACTGTTTTTT,CASSSTAGANEKLFF
TRBV2,-,13,TRBJ2-7,-,TGTGCCAGCAGTGAAAGGTACTTTTACGAGCAGTACTTC,CASSERYFYEQYF
TRBV13,-,17,TRBJ2-7,-,TGTGCCAGCAGCTTAGGGAGTGGGAGGTCGGCTTACTACGAGCAGTACTTC,CASSLGSGRSAYYEQYF
TRBV6-5,-,14,TRBJ2-7,-,TGTGCCAGCAGTGCCCGGGACACCGCCTACGAGCAGTACTTC,CASSARDTAYEQYF
TRBV4-1,-,16,TRBJ1-5,-,TGCGCCAGCAGCCAAGATCTGGGAGGCATCAATCAGCCCCAGCATTTT,CASSQDLGGINQPQHF
TRBV30,-,14,TRBJ2-7,-,TGTGCCTGGAGTGTACCAAGCGTAAGGTACGAGCAGTACTTC,CAWSVPSVRYEQYF
TRBV2,TRBD2,14,TRBJ2-4,-,TGTGCCAGCAGTGTACCAGGGAGGGCCTTTTGTCAGTACTTC,CASSVPGRAFCQYF
TRBV9,-,13,TRBJ1-6,-,TGTGCCAGCAACGAAGCTGAGGATTCACCCCTCCACTTT,CASNEAEDSPLHF
TRBV30,-,15,TRBJ1-2,-,TGTGCCCACAACAGGGAGCTCGGCCATATCGATGGCTACACCTTC,CAHNRELGHIDGYTF
TRBV13,TRBD2,15,TRBJ2-5,-,TGTGCCAGCAGCCCGGGGGGGGCTAGAGGGGAGACCCAGTACTTC,CASSPGGARGETQYF
TRBV28,TRBD1,13,TRBJ1-1,-,TGTGCCAGCAATGGACAGGGAAGGACTGAAGCTTTCTTT,CASNGQGRTEAFF
TRBV7-9,TRBD2,18,TRBJ2-2,-,TGTGCCAGCAGCTTAGGCGGGGGGGCTGCCGCGAACACCGGGGAGCTGTTTTTT,CASSLGGGAAANTGELFF
TRBV10-1,-,12,TRBJ2-7,-,TGCGCCAGCTCTAGCTCTTCCTACGAGCAGTACTTC,CASSSSSYEQYF
TRBV28,-,14,TRBJ2-5,-,TGTGCCAGCAGAATCGACAGGAGTTGGGAGACCCAGTACTTC,CASRIDRSWETQYF
TRBV30,-,15,TRBJ2-7,few,TGTGCCTGGAGTGAGGTTGGGGTTAGCTCCTACGAGCAGTACTTC,CAWSEVGVSSYEQYF
TRBV7-9,TRBD1,18,TRBJ1-2,-,TGTGCCAGCAGCCTCGTACAGGGGTCCTCTCTAAGCCCCTATGGCTACACCTTC,CASSLVQGSSLSPYGYTF
TRBV9,-,13,TRBJ2-3,-,TGTGCCAGCAGCACAGCTGGAACAGATACGCAGTATTTT,CASSTAGTDTQYF
TRBV5-1,-,14,TRBJ1-3,-,TGCGCCAGCAGCTTCCCCCAGGGTAGGGACACCATATATTTT,CASSFPQGRDTIYF
TRBV27,-,14,TRBJ2-1,-,TGTGCCAGCAGTTTATCCCTGACCTTAAATGAGCAGTTCTTC,CASSLSLTLNEQFF
TRBV11-2,TRBD2,17,TRBJ2-1,-,TGTGCCAGCAGCTTGGAGCGGGAGGGCCTTTGGGACAATGAGCAGTTCTTC,CASSLEREGLWDNEQFF
TRBV18,-,16,TRBJ2-5,-,TGTGCCAGCTCACAGGGACTGGAGGGTTTGGGAGAGACCCAGTACTTC,CASSQGLEGLGETQYF
TRBV30,-,12,TRBJ2-1,few,TGTGCCTGGGGCTTAGTGAACAATGAGCAGTTCTTC,CAWGLVNNEQFF
TRBV5-6,TRBD2,16,TRBJ2-7,-,TGTGCCAGCAGCTTGGGAGCAGCGGGGCTCTCCTACGAGCAGTACTTC,CASSLGAAGLSYEQYF
TRBV4-1,TRBD2,19,TRBJ2-3,-,TGCGCCAGCAGCCAAGGGACCGGGGGGAGCCTAAACCCCACAGATACGCAGTATTTT,CASSQGTGGSLNPTDTQYF
TRBV27,-,15,TRBJ2-5,-,TGTGCCAGCAGTTTATCAGGCTGGGACACAGAGACCCAGTACTTC,CASSLSGWDTETQYF
TRBV21-1,-,13,TRBJ2-7,-,TGTGCCAGCAGCAAAGTCCGGTGTGGCGAGCAGTACTTC,CASSKVRCGEQYF
TRBV11-1,-,16,TRBJ1-1,-,TGTGCCAGCAGCCCGGACAGCCTTATGTTGAACACTGAAGCTTTCTTT,CASSPDSLMLNTEAFF
TRBV5-5,-,14,TRBJ2-7,-,TGTGCCAGCAGCCAAGGACACGGTTCCTACGAGCAGTACTTC,CASSQGHGSYEQYF
TRBV5-1,TRBD1,14,TRBJ2-7,-,TGCGCCAGCACTTTGGGACAGGGAAGCGACGAGCAGTACTTC,CASTLGQGSDEQYF
TRBV7-9,-,12,TRBJ2-2,-,TGTGCCAGCAGCTTAAGGACCGGGGAGCTGTTTTTT,CASSLRTGELFF
TRBV5-6,TRBD1,13,TRBJ2-1,-,TGTGCCAGCAGCCTACAGGGGGTTGATGAGCAGTTCTTC,CASSLQGVDEQFF
TRBV6-6,-,11,TRBJ1-1,-,TGTGCCAGCAGTTACTTCGGTGAAGCTTTCTTT,CASSYFGEAFF
TRBV25-1,-,12,TRBJ2-5,-,TGTGCCAGCAGCTCAACCGGGGAGACCCAGTACTTC,CASSSTGETQYF
TRBV7-6,-,14,TRBJ2-7,-,TGTGCCAGCAGCTTAGCGGGACCATCGGACGAGCAGTACTTC,CASSLAGPSDEQYF
TRBV5-8,TRBD2,15,TRBJ2-7,-,TGTGCCAGCAATTTTGCGGGAGGCGTCGTCTACGAGCAGTACTTC,CASNFAGGVVYEQYF
TRBV19,TRBD2,16,TRBJ2-5,-,TGTGCCAGTAGTATTTTGGGACTAGCGGGTCGGGAGACCCAGTACTTC,CASSILGLAGRETQYF